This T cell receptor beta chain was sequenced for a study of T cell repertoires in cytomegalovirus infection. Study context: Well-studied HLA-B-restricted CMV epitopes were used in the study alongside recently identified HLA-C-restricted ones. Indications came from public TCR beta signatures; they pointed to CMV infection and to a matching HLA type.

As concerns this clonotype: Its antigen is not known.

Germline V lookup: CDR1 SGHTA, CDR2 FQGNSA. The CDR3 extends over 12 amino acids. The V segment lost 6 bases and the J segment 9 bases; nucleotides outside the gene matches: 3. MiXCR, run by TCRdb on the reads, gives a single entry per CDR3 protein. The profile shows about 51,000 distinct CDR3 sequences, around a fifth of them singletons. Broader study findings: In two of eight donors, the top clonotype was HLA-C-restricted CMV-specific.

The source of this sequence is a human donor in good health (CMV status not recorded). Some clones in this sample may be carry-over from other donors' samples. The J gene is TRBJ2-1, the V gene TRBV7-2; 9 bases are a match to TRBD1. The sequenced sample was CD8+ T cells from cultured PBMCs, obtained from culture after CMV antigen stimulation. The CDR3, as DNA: TGTGCCAGCAGACTGACAGGGGGTGAGCAGTTCTTC. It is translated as CASRLTGGEQFF.